The 30 T cell receptor beta chains reported below all come from one sample, sequenced in a study of blood T cell repertoires in COVID-19. Measured with immunoSEQ multiplex PCR; TCRdb has only the in-frame clones, and not every one. This sample has approximately 100,000 clones, with 65% to 75% found just once. The material sequenced was peripheral blood. The source is an older man with acute or convalescent COVID-19.

The CDR3 is CASSQDYGDWETQYF. The CDR3 coding sequence is TGCGCCAGCAGCCAAGATTACGGGGATTGGGAGACCCAGTACTTC. V and J are TRBV4-3 and TRBJ2-5; D is perhaps TRBD2 (5 bases). The length of the CDR3 is 15 residues. V lost 0 bases, J lost 5 bases, and 13 bases lay in between. Germline lookup yields CDR1 LGHNA and CDR2 YSLEER.

The rearrangement joins TRBV6-6 to TRBJ1-2, with a possible D match to TRBD1 (5 bases). This CDR3 is built from 15 residues. Trimming shortened V by 4 bases and J by 5 bases, and 17 bases separated the two germline ends. Per the germline V gene, CDR1 is MNHNY and CDR2 is SVGAGI (reference sequence). CDR3 DNA sequence: TGTGCCAGCAGTTTCTCCCGAGACAGCAGTTATGGCTACACCTTC. It translates to CASSFSRDSSYGYTF.

In this sample, this clone turned up a few times. This chain uses TRBV12-3 or TRBV12-4 with TRBJ2-1; unclear D gene. CDR3 length: 12 amino acids. V was clipped by 6 bases and J by 13 bases, with 16 bases between them. CDR3 amino acids: CASSPEFSEQFF. Written as DNA, the CDR3 is TGTGCCAGCAGCCCCGAGTTTTCCGAACAGTTCTTC.

V is TRBV2 and J is TRBJ2-7, with 10 bases lining up with TRBD2. V was clipped by 8 bases and J by 5 bases; unmatched bases: 6. The length of the CDR3 is 13 residues. The germline V gene encodes CDR1 SNHLY and CDR2 FYNNEI. The CDR3 sequence: CASASGSVNEQYF. Here the CDR3 DNA reads TGTGCCAGCGCTAGCGGGAGTGTCAACGAGCAGTACTTC.

As DNA, the CDR3 is TGTGCCAGCAGCTCCCCTGATCGGGACCAGTACTTC. This sequence encodes CASSSPDRDQYF. The chain carries TRBV7-2 and TRBJ2-5, with a tentative D call TRBD2 (5 bases). The V gene lost 4 bases and the J gene lost 10 bases, with 13 bases spanning the gap. The CDR3 totals 12 residues. Germline V gene lookup returns CDR1 SGHTA and CDR2 FQGNSA.

The V gene is TRBV28, the J gene TRBJ2-7; possibly TRBD1 for D (5 bases). The CDR3 runs to 13 residues. Trimming left V 6 bases short and J 0 bases short, with 9 bases between. Germline CDR1 reads MDHEN; CDR2 reads SYDVKM. The CDR3 coding sequence is TGTGCCAGCAGAGACAGTCCCTCCTACGAGCAGTACTTC. This sequence encodes CASRDSPSYEQYF.

As to this clone: At the DNA level, this CDR3 is encoded by other sequences in the same sample as well. The rearrangement joins TRBV20-1 to TRBJ2-7; D is perhaps TRBD1 (6 bases). Germline CDR1 DFQATT, CDR2 SNEGSKA (reference sequence). Trimming left V 2 bases short and J 4 bases short, with 6 bases between. The CDR3 covers 11 residues. CDR3 protein: CSARQGYEQYF. Written as DNA, the CDR3 is TGCAGTGCTAGACAGGGGTACGAGCAGTACTTC.

The gene calls are TRBV6-4 and TRBJ1-5; maybe TRBD1 (5 bases). Trimming removed 2 bases at V and 0 bases at J, with 14 bases between. The CDR3 runs to 17 residues. The germline CDR1 and CDR2 sequences are MRHNA and SNTAGT. CDR3 region: CASSDRGPVYSNQPQHF. In DNA, the CDR3 is TGTGCCAGCAGTGACAGGGGCCCGGTATATAGCAATCAGCCCCAGCATTTT.

This clone was found once. The chain uses TRBV3-1 (or the pseudogene TRBV3-2) and TRBJ2-7, with TRBD2 matching 8 bases. CDR1 and CDR2 from the germline V gene are LGHDT and YNNKEL (reference sequence). This CDR3 is built from 13 residues. Trimming at V came to 5 bases and at J to 6 bases, leaving 6 bases not matched to a gene. CDR3 in DNA: TGTGCCAGCAGCACCCGGACTAGCCCCGAGCAGTACTTC. It translates to CASSTRTSPEQYF.

This chain links TRBV5-5 with TRBJ2-3, with D perhaps matching TRBD2 (7 bases). The CDR3 covers 16 residues. V was cut by 0 bases and J by 4 bases, with 15 bases left in between. CDR1 and CDR2 from the germline V gene are SGHKS and YYEKEE (reference sequence). CDR3 region: CASSLEGPGGPDTQYF. The CDR3 DNA sequence: TGTGCCAGCAGCTTGGAAGGTCCGGGGGGCCCAGATACGCAGTATTTT.

The V call is TRBV27, the J call TRBJ2-3; no firm D call. The V gene lost 8 bases and the J gene lost 0 bases, with 18 bases spanning the gap. The CDR3 length is 16 residues. Germline loops: CDR1 MNHEY, CDR2 SMNVEV (reference sequence). CDR3 residues: CASSPANVLSTDTQYF. CDR3 coding DNA: TGTGCCAGCTCCCCCGCGAACGTACTTAGCACAGATACGCAGTATTTT.

V is TRBV10-2 and J is TRBJ2-3, with a possible D match to TRBD1 (5 bases). The V gene's germline CDR1 is WSHSY and CDR2 SAAADI. V shed 3 bases and J shed 0 bases, with 19 bases lying between them. The CDR3 has 18 amino acids. Here the CDR3 reads CASSDGQGSTGSTDTQYF. As DNA, the CDR3 is TGCGCCAGCAGTGACGGGCAGGGCAGTACCGGCAGCACAGATACGCAGTATTTT.

A single count supports this clone. This rearrangement joins TRBV30 to TRBJ2-1, with 10 bases matching TRBD2. The J segment lost 6 bases and the V segment lost 2 bases, leaving 4 bases of the junction unmatched. Germline V gene lookup returns CDR1 GTSNPN and CDR2 SVGIG (reference sequence). CDR3 length equals 14 residues. CDR3: CAWSPIAGGNEQFF. In nucleotides, the CDR3 is TGTGCCTGGAGTCCGATAGCGGGAGGCAATGAGCAGTTCTTC.

V usage is TRBV7-9 and J usage is TRBJ2-1; no firm D call. The ends were cut back, 4 bases at V and 1 base at J, with 14 bases in the middle. Germline V gene lookup returns CDR1 SEHNR and CDR2 FQNEAQ (reference sequence). The CDR3 has 16 amino acids. CDR3 nucleotide sequence: TGTGCCAGCAGCTGGCCCGGCAGCGAGTCCTACAATGAGCAGTTCTTC. The encoded protein is CASSWPGSESYNEQFF.

In nucleotides, the CDR3 is TGTGCCAGCAGTTCCCGGGACAGGGGGCTTTACGAGCAGTACTTC. It is translated as CASSSRDRGLYEQYF. The J gene is TRBJ2-7, the V gene TRBV6-5; the match to TRBD1 covers 12 bases. CDR1 is MNHEY and CDR2 is SVGAGI in the germline V gene. Trimming removed 4 bases from V and 4 bases from J; junction bases left unmatched: 5. The CDR3 sequence is 15 residues long.

This clone was found a few times. The chain carries TRBV25-1 and TRBJ1-2; the D gene is possibly TRBD1 (6 bases). V lost 5 bases and J 8 bases, leaving 15 bases between the germline ends. CDR3 length: 13 amino acids. Germline values: CDR1 MGHDK, CDR2 SYGVNS. The DNA of the CDR3 is TGTGCCAGCAGTTCACAGGGTTCCCTAGGCTACACCTTC. Its translation: CASSSQGSLGYTF.

This sequence joins TRBV7-8 and TRBJ2-7; 7 bases are shared with TRBD2. The CDR3 extends over 14 amino acids. Germline CDR1 is SGHVS and CDR2 is FQNEAQ. The J segment lost 7 bases and the V segment lost 5 bases, leaving 11 bases of the junction unmatched. CDR3 sequence (DNA): TGTGCCAGCAGCCCGCGGGAGTTCGTTGGAGAGCAGTACTTC. As protein: CASSPREFVGEQYF.

The rearrangement links TRBV6-5 to TRBJ2-7; 9 positions match TRBD2. The J segment lost 4 bases and the V segment lost 6 bases, leaving 7 bases of the junction unmatched. Germline values: CDR1 MNHEY, CDR2 SVGAGI. The length of the CDR3 is 14 residues. The CDR3 reads CASRLAGAQYEQYF. DNA of the CDR3: TGTGCCAGCAGGTTAGCGGGGGCCCAATACGAGCAGTACTTC.

The sample holds a few counts of this clone. V usage is TRBV11-2 and J usage is TRBJ2-7; D might be TRBD1 (5 bases). CDR3 length equals 15 residues. The germline V and J ends were trimmed by 4 bases and 2 bases, with 15 bases remaining between them. Looked up from germline, CDR1 is SGHAT and CDR2 is FQNNGV. This chain's CDR3 is CASSSGAGLTYEQYF. DNA for the CDR3: TGTGCCAGCAGCTCCGGAGCAGGGTTGACCTACGAGCAGTACTTC.

The chain recombines TRBV29-1 with TRBJ2-1; 16 bases are a match to TRBD2. The CDR3 loop spans 15 amino acids. V shed 4 bases and J 8 bases; nucleotides not matched to a gene: 5. CDR1 is SQVTM and CDR2 is ANQGSEA in the germline V gene. The CDR3 DNA sequence: TGCAGCGTTGGTGCGGGACTAGCGGGAGGGCATGAGCAGTTCTTC. Translating it yields CSVGAGLAGGHEQFF.

The V and J genes are TRBV6-5 and TRBJ2-4; TRBD1 matches at 8 bases. J was trimmed by 3 bases and V by 6 bases; bases with no gene match: 1. CDR1 and CDR2 from the germline V gene are MNHEY and SVGAGI. The CDR3 loop spans 13 amino acids. DNA for the CDR3: TGTGCCAGCAGGACAGGGGTCAAAAACATTCAGTACTTC. Residues: CASRTGVKNIQYF.

The chain combines TRBV30 with TRBJ2-2, with a possible D match to TRBD1 (6 bases). This CDR3 region has 13 residues. Trimming took 3 bases from V and 8 from J, leaving 13 bases between them. From germline, CDR1 is GTSNPN and CDR2 SVGIG (reference sequence). The CDR3 reads CAWSARGTGELFF. The CDR3, as DNA: TGTGCCTGGAGCGCGAGGGGGACGGGGGAGCTGTTTTTT.

The gene calls are TRBV7-2 and TRBJ1-6; possible D gene TRBD1, 5 bases. CDR1 and CDR2 from the germline V gene are SGHTA and FQGNSA. The CDR3 has 19 amino acids. Trimming stripped 6 bases from V and 9 bases from J, with 30 bases between. CDR3 amino acids: CASSSRQIPPQISRSPLHF. CDR3 sequence (DNA): TGTGCCAGCAGTTCTAGACAGATACCTCCCCAGATCAGCCGTTCACCCCTCCACTTT.

The chain has TRBV20-1 and TRBJ2-1, with D maybe TRBD2 (6 bases). The germline V gene has CDR1 DFQATT and CDR2 SNEGSKA (reference sequence). The CDR3 spans 10 residues. V dropped 5 bases and J dropped 9 bases, with 8 bases sitting between them. CDR3 nucleotide sequence: TGCAGTGCTGGCGGGATTGAGCAGTTCTTC. It codes for CSAGGIEQFF.

This clone was picked up a small number of times. The gene calls are TRBV7-2 and TRBJ2-7, with D possibly being TRBD1 (6 bases). The germline gives CDR1 SGHTA, CDR2 FQGNSA. V was cut by 8 bases and J by 3 bases, with 14 bases left in between. CDR3 size: 13 residues. CDR3: CASSGQGYYEQYF. CDR3 coding DNA: TGTGCCAGCTCGGGGCAGGGGTACTACGAGCAGTACTTC.

This chain links TRBV9 with TRBJ2-5; 10 bases line up with TRBD1. J gave up 2 bases and V 4 bases, and 5 bases lay outside the gene matches. This CDR3 is built from 15 residues. The germline gives CDR1 SGDLS, CDR2 YYNGEE. For the CDR3, the DNA is TGTGCCAGCAGCAATCCGGGACAGGGGCAAGAGACCCAGTACTTC. This gives the protein CASSNPGQGQETQYF.

This chain connects TRBV28 to TRBJ2-2; 7 bases are a match to TRBD2. The CDR3 totals 15 residues. With V trimmed by 6 bases and J by 6 bases, 10 bases remained unmatched. Looked up from germline, CDR1 is MDHEN and CDR2 is SYDVKM. CDR3 in amino acids: CASSRAGALSGELFF. CDR3 nucleotide sequence: TGTGCCAGCAGCCGTGCGGGAGCATTATCCGGGGAGCTGTTTTTT.

V and J are TRBV18 and TRBJ1-1, with 8 bases that match TRBD1. The V and J ends lost 3 bases and 1 base, in that order; junction bases with no gene match: 4. Germline CDR1 and CDR2: KGHSH and LQKENI. This CDR3 has 15 amino acids. The CDR3 reads CASSPAGQGNTEAFF. The CDR3 DNA reads TGTGCCAGCTCACCCGCCGGACAGGGGAACACTGAAGCTTTCTTT. Filled out from reference TRBV18 and TRBJ1-1, the complete variable domain reads NAGVMQNPRHLVRRRGQEARLRCSPMKGHSHVYWYRQLPEEGLKFMVYLQKENIIDESGMPKERFSAEFPKEGPSILRIQQVVRGDSAAYFCASSPAGQGNTEAFFGQGTRLTVV.

The chain joins TRBV19 to TRBJ2-3; 11 bases are shared with TRBD2. With V trimmed by 4 bases and J by 2 bases, 5 bases remained unmatched. Per the germline V gene, CDR1 is LNHDA and CDR2 is SQIVND (reference sequence). The CDR3 has 16 amino acids. The CDR3 here is CASSTLAGGTTDTQYF. Here the CDR3 DNA reads TGTGCCAGTAGTACCCTAGCGGGAGGCACCACAGATACGCAGTATTTT.

Only a few counts were recorded for this clone. The chain combines TRBV6-1 with TRBJ1-6, with D unresolved. Trimming stripped 0 bases from V and 9 bases from J, with 15 bases between. Germline V CDR1 and CDR2: MNHNS, SASEGT. The CDR3 runs 16 residues. CDR3 in amino acids: CASSEAWRGSSSPLHF. CDR3 DNA: TGTGCCAGCAGTGAAGCTTGGCGAGGGAGTAGTTCACCCCTCCACTTT.